This entry lists 29 T cell receptor beta chains sequenced from one sample in a study of technical replicates of blood from a few donors. Using immunoSEQ multiplex PCR, the repertoire was profiled, and TCRdb retains in-frame clones only, with some absent. The data show 74,000 or so clones, with approximately 91% seen just once and 0.3% to 0.45% held by the top ten. Sequences were obtained from T cells isolated from PBMCs. These receptors were obtained from a human donor in good health.

J is TRBJ2-3 and V is TRBV23-1; D may be TRBD2 (5 bases). TRBV23-1 falls under the ORF class, with uncertain function. V lost 0 bases and J lost 4, with 11 bases in between. CDR3 length equals 15 residues. CDR3 sequence: CASSQSGRISDTQYF. The DNA of the CDR3 is TGCGCCAGCAGTCAATCTGGGAGAATATCAGATACGCAGTATTTT.

This clone appeared once. The rearrangement joins TRBV25-1 to TRBJ2-1; 9 positions match TRBD2. The trim removed 3 bases at V and 6 bases at J, leaving 9 bases unmatched. Germline-derived CDR1 and CDR2 are MGHDK and SYGVNS. CDR3 size: 16 residues. This CDR3 reads CASSDRAGGPVNEQFF. CDR3 DNA sequence: TGTGCCAGCAGTGACAGGGCGGGAGGGCCGGTCAATGAGCAGTTCTTC.

The rearrangement joins TRBV4-1 to TRBJ1-3; 7 positions match TRBD1. The CDR3 is made up of 16 amino acids. CDR1 and CDR2 from the germline V gene are MGHRA and YSYEKL. V trimming: 5 bases; J trimming: 0 bases; junction bases outside the gene matches: 7. The CDR3, as DNA: TGCGCCAGCAGCTACGGACAGGCGGTCTCTGGAAACACCATATATTTT. It codes for CASSYGQAVSGNTIYF.

The chain carries TRBV28 and TRBJ1-4; TRBD1 matches 9 bases. Germline lookup yields CDR1 MDHEN and CDR2 SYDVKM. This CDR3 comprises 14 residues. The ends lost 8 bases at V and 15 bases at J; junction bases unmatched: 16. CDR3 loop: CASGWIGTGSFLFF. DNA of the CDR3: TGTGCCAGCGGCTGGATCGGGACAGGGTCGTTCTTGTTTTTT.

The J gene is TRBJ2-2, the V gene TRBV10-3; TRBD1 matches at 10 bases. J was trimmed by 7 bases and V by 10 bases; bases with no gene match: 6. This CDR3 comprises 13 residues. Germline lookup yields CDR1 ENHRY and CDR2 SYGVKD. The CDR3 bases are TGTGCCACTAGGACAGGGGGAAGCGGGGAGCTGTTTTTT. Amino acid sequence: CATRTGGSGELFF.

The rearrangement joins TRBV7-3 to TRBJ2-1, with D possibly TRBD1 on 5 matching bases. Germline-derived CDR1 and CDR2 are SGHTA and FQGTGA. The CDR3 has 16 residues. V was clipped by 0 bases and J by 4 bases, with 13 bases between them. The CDR3 sequence is CASSLTGAIRYNEQFF. The CDR3 DNA sequence: TGTGCCAGCAGCTTAACAGGGGCCATCCGGTACAATGAGCAGTTCTTC.

The chain uses TRBV6-5 and TRBJ1-1; tentatively, D is TRBD1 (5 bases). The V gene lost 3 bases and the J gene lost 3 bases, with 14 bases spanning the gap. In germline, CDR1 is MNHEY, CDR2 SVGAGI. This CDR3 contains 15 residues. CDR3 nucleotides: TGTGCCAGCAGTTATTATCAGGGTTTCGACACTGAAGCTTTCTTT. Its protein product is CASSYYQGFDTEAFF.

The chain employs TRBV4-1 and TRBJ2-7; 7 bases line up with TRBD1. The germline CDR1 and CDR2 sequences are MGHRA and YSYEKL. With 10 bases clipped from V and 1 base from J, the junction kept 7 bases outside the gene matches. The CDR3 runs 13 residues. CDR3 region: CAIPGQLSYEQYF. CDR3 DNA: TGCGCCATCCCGGGACAGTTATCCTACGAGCAGTACTTC.

This clone was found once. The chain is built from TRBV7-2 and TRBJ1-4; weak D call: TRBD1 (5 bases). Trimming took off 5 bases at V and 14 bases at J, with 24 bases between the two ends. The CDR3 sequence is 15 residues long. Germline V gene data show CDR1 as SGHTA and CDR2 as FQGNSA. This CDR3 is CASSEFRDSGIRLFF. For the CDR3, the DNA is TGTGCCAGCAGCGAGTTCCGGGACTCTGGTATTAGGCTGTTTTTT.

The J gene is TRBJ2-2, the V gene TRBV15; D not certain. Between the trimmed V and J ends, which lost 6 bases and 6 bases, there was a span of 8 bases. CDR3 length equals 12 residues. Germline lookup yields CDR1 LNHNV and CDR2 YYDKDF (reference sequence). The CDR3 nucleotides are TGTGCCACCAGAGACTGGCCCGGGGAGCTGTTTTTT. Residues: CATRDWPGELFF.

The chain uses TRBV27 and TRBJ1-3; 8 bases line up with TRBD1. Trimming removed 5 bases from V and 2 bases from J; junction bases left unmatched: 2. This CDR3 region has 14 residues. The germline gives CDR1 MNHEY, CDR2 SMNVEV (reference sequence). In nucleotides, the CDR3 is TGTGCCAGCAGTGGGACAGGTACTGGAAACACCATATATTTT. Translating gives CASSGTGTGNTIYF.

V is TRBV6-1 and J is TRBJ2-3; D is ambiguous. The CDR3 has 12 residues. Germline-derived CDR1 and CDR2 are MNHNS and SASEGT. V lost 6 bases and J lost 4, with 8 bases in between. CDR3 DNA: TGTGCCAGCAGCCTTTTTTCAGATACGCAGTATTTT. This codes for CASSLFSDTQYF.

The chain links TRBV10-3 to TRBJ1-1; 10 nucleotides line up with TRBD1. The CDR3 covers 16 residues. Germline trimming cut 7 bases from V and 6 bases from J; bases unmatched to any gene: 14. From germline, CDR1 is ENHRY and CDR2 SYGVKD. CDR3 DNA sequence: TGTGCCATCACCGGGACAGGGGAAGGTTCCAGCGCTGAAGCTTTCTTT. Protein product: CAITGTGEGSSAEAFF.

This chain links TRBV19 with TRBJ1-5; 8 bases are shared with TRBD1. Germline-derived CDR1 and CDR2 are LNHDA and SQIVND (reference sequence). The CDR3 spans 14 residues. Germline trimming cut 2 bases from V and 5 bases from J; bases unmatched to any gene: 2. This CDR3 reads CASSIQGAYQPQHF. The CDR3, as DNA: TGTGCCAGTAGTATACAGGGGGCCTATCAGCCCCAGCATTTT.

The sample holds a few counts of this clone. The J gene is TRBJ1-1, the V gene TRBV2; possible D gene TRBD1, 6 bases. Trimming cost V 4 bases and J 2 bases, with 14 bases left between them. Germline assignment: CDR1 SNHLY and CDR2 FYNNEI. This CDR3 spans 15 amino acids. DNA for the CDR3: TGTGCCAGCAGTGTAAGGGGGAGTGGAAACACTGAAGCTTTCTTT. Its protein product is CASSVRGSGNTEAFF. Using reference TRBV2 and TRBJ1-1 for the parts outside the CDR3, the full variable domain is EPEVTQTPSHQVTQMGQEVILRCVPISNHLYFYWYRQILGQKVEFLVSFYNNEISEKSEIFDDQFSVERPDGSNFTLKIRSTKLEDSAMYFCASSVRGSGNTEAFFGQGTRLTVV.

The CDR3 sequence: CASRGQGQVAYEQYF. The DNA of the CDR3 is TGTGCCAGCAGGGGCCAGGGACAGGTTGCCTACGAGCAGTACTTC. V is TRBV11-2 and J is TRBJ2-7; 8 positions agree with TRBD1. The CDR3 consists of 15 residues. The germline CDR1 and CDR2 sequences are SGHAT and FQNNGV. V gave up 6 bases and J gave up 2 bases; unmatched junction bases: 9.

The chain carries TRBV27 and TRBJ2-5; D unclear. Germline V lookup: CDR1 MNHEY, CDR2 SMNVEV (reference sequence). The CDR3 is 9 residues long. Trimming took 3 bases from V and 11 from J, leaving 4 bases between them. For the CDR3, the DNA is TGTGCCAGCAGTTTCGGGCAGTACTTC. Protein product: CASSFGQYF.

V gene TRBV19 combines with J gene TRBJ2-1, with a possible D match to TRBD2 (6 bases). The germline gives CDR1 LNHDA, CDR2 SQIVND (reference sequence). The CDR3 extends over 15 amino acids. V was cut by 3 bases and J by 6 bases, with 15 bases left in between. The CDR3 DNA follows: TGTGCCAGTAGTATCCCCCCGGGAGACGGCAATGAGCAGTTCTTC. Amino acids: CASSIPPGDGNEQFF.

The CDR3 region is CASSLSGISSYEQYF. The CDR3 DNA sequence: TGTGCCAGCAGTCTTAGCGGGATCAGCTCCTACGAGCAGTACTTC. This sequence joins TRBV6-6 and TRBJ2-7, with 8 bases fitting TRBD2. CDR3 length: 15 residues. V lost 5 bases to trimming and J lost 0 bases; unmatched junction nucleotides: 6. Germline V CDR1 and CDR2: MNHNY, SVGAGI (reference sequence).

This chain joins TRBV11-2 and TRBJ2-5, with a tentative D call TRBD2 (6 bases). Between the trimmed V and J ends, which lost 0 bases and 5 bases, there was a span of 19 bases. This CDR3 has 17 amino acids. Germline V gene data show CDR1 as SGHAT and CDR2 as FQNNGV. The CDR3 sequence is CASSLDRRLGGGETQYF. CDR3 coding DNA: TGTGCCAGCAGCTTAGATCGGCGACTAGGAGGCGGGGAGACCCAGTACTTC.

V gene TRBV19 combines with J gene TRBJ2-5; the D gene is possibly TRBD2 (5 bases). CDR1 and CDR2 (germline): LNHDA, SQIVND (reference sequence). V gave up 9 bases and J gave up 4 bases, with 18 bases separating them. This CDR3 region has 14 residues. For the CDR3, the DNA is TGTGCCAGCAGGACCAGAGAGGGCATAGAGACCCAGTACTTC. It is translated as CASRTREGIETQYF.

The genes are TRBV7-6 and TRBJ2-1; 8 positions match TRBD2. V trimming: 1 base; J trimming: 3 bases; junction bases outside the gene matches: 2. Germline V gives CDR1 SGHVS, CDR2 FNYEAQ. The CDR3 length is 15 residues. The CDR3: CASSLGLAGYNEQFF. The CDR3, as DNA: TGTGCCAGCAGCTTAGGTCTAGCGGGCTACAATGAGCAGTTCTTC.

The rearrangement joins TRBV27 to TRBJ1-1; D is perhaps TRBD1 (5 bases). The CDR3 is made up of 14 amino acids. CDR1 and CDR2 from the germline V gene are MNHEY and SMNVEV (reference sequence). Trimming left V 7 bases short and J 1 base short, with 13 bases between. CDR3 DNA: TGTGCCAGCATTAAAACAGGTCGGAACACTGAAGCTTTCTTT. It specifies CASIKTGRNTEAFF.

The rearrangement uses TRBV14 and TRBJ2-1, with TRBD2 matching over 14 bases. V shed 0 bases, J shed 10 bases, and the junction held 8 bases outside the gene matches. The V gene's germline CDR1 is SGHDN and CDR2 FVKESK. The CDR3 sequence is 17 residues long. In DNA, the CDR3 is TGTGCCAGCAGCCAAGACTTGGGGACTAGCGGGAGTGACGAGCAGTTCTTC. Protein sequence: CASSQDLGTSGSDEQFF.

The chain employs TRBV4-1 and TRBJ2-4, with 12 bases matching TRBD2. This CDR3 has 20 residues. Germline CDR1 reads MGHRA; CDR2 reads YSYEKL. V lost 4 bases and J lost 0; bases outside the gene matches: 13. This CDR3 is CASSRIRLAGDTAAKNIQYF. CDR3 bases: TGCGCCAGCAGCCGGATAAGACTAGCGGGAGATACGGCAGCCAAAAACATTCAGTACTTC.

This clone has a single count. The chain links TRBV5-1 to TRBJ2-1; weak D call: TRBD2 (6 bases). V was shortened by 8 bases and J by 5 bases, with 14 bases between the two germline ends. Germline assignment: CDR1 SGHRS and CDR2 YFSETQ. The CDR3 has 13 amino acids. The CDR3 sequence is CASTGVSHNEQFF. The CDR3 nucleotides are TGCGCCAGTACGGGAGTTTCCCACAATGAGCAGTTCTTC.

This sequence joins TRBV6-5 and TRBJ1-5; 7 bases match TRBD1. This CDR3 has 15 amino acids. J gave up 5 bases and V 4 bases, and 8 bases lay outside the gene matches. CDR1 is MNHEY, CDR2 SVGAGI, per germline. The CDR3 region is CASSLSPGGHQPQHF. CDR3 DNA: TGTGCCAGCAGTTTGTCCCCAGGGGGTCATCAGCCCCAGCATTTT.

J is TRBJ2-2 and V is TRBV11-1, with D possibly TRBD1 on 6 matching bases. Germline V CDR1 and CDR2: SGHAT, FQDESV (reference sequence). The germline V and J ends were trimmed by 5 bases and 6 bases, with 13 bases remaining between them. CDR3 length: 14 amino acids. DNA for the CDR3: TGTGCCAGCAGCGCAATCAGGGGTCCCGGGGAGCTGTTTTTT. Encoded protein: CASSAIRGPGELFF. Using reference TRBV11-1 and TRBJ2-2 for the parts outside the CDR3, the full variable domain is EAEVAQSPRYKITEKSQAVAFWCDPISGHATLYWYRQILGQGPELLVQFQDESVVDDSQLPKDRFSAERLKGVDSTLKIQPAELGDSAMYLCASSAIRGPGELFFGEGSRLTVL.

The chain carries TRBV27 and TRBJ1-1; a possible D gene is TRBD1 (5 bases). The CDR3 covers 15 residues. V dropped 0 bases and J dropped 1 base, with 9 bases sitting between them. CDR1 is MNHEY, CDR2 SMNVEV, per germline (reference sequence). The chain's CDR3 is CASSLSGRGNTEAFF. The CDR3 region has the DNA TGTGCCAGCAGTTTATCGGGGCGGGGGAACACTGAAGCTTTCTTT.